The 21 T cell receptor beta chains listed next were all sequenced from one sample in a study of CD8+CD57+ T cells in acquired aplastic anemia. The template used for profiling TCR beta VDJ and CDR3 was genomic DNA. TCRdb reanalysed the reads using MiXCR and keeps one entry per CDR3 protein. The sample yields 200,000 or so distinct CDR3 sequences, nearly 50% seen once. Those patients picked for sequencing had displayed CD8+CD57+ cell expansion on flow cytometry. Sample: sorted CD4+, CD8+, or CD8+CD57+ T cells (not recorded which) from PBMCs. All receptors come from a human donor with aplastic anemia.

The V gene is TRBV9, the J gene TRBJ2-7; 9 bases are a match to TRBD1. This CDR3 has 14 residues. V gave up 2 bases and J gave up 4 bases; unmatched junction bases: 4. From germline, CDR1 is SGDLS and CDR2 YYNGEE. CDR3 in amino acids: CASSVGTGPYEQYF. In nucleotides, the CDR3 is TGTGCCAGCAGCGTCGGGACAGGGCCGTACGAGCAGTACTTC.

J is TRBJ2-1 and V is TRBV24-1; 12 nucleotides agree with TRBD2. The J segment lost 4 bases and the V segment lost 4 bases, leaving 4 bases of the junction unmatched. This CDR3 contains 16 residues. Germline loops: CDR1 KGHDR, CDR2 SFDVKD. CDR3 nucleotides: TGTGCCACCAGTGAAACCGGGACTAGCGGGTACAATGAGCAGTTCTTC. Protein sequence: CATSETGTSGYNEQFF.

This clonotype has at least ten counts. V and J are TRBV24-1 and TRBJ2-1; unclear D gene. Trimming removed 1 base from V and 3 bases from J, with 0 bases in between. Germline CDR1 reads KGHDR; CDR2 reads SFDVKD. The CDR3 sequence is 12 residues long. The CDR3 loop reads CATSDFYNEQFF. Written as DNA, the CDR3 is TGTGCCACCAGTGATTTCTACAATGAGCAGTTCTTC.

This clonotype has a count of ten or more. V and J are TRBV7-9 and TRBJ1-6; tentative D call: TRBD1 (5 bases). Trimming removed 5 bases at V and 5 bases at J, with 16 bases between. Germline assignment: CDR1 SEHNR and CDR2 FQNEAQ (reference sequence). The CDR3 is made up of 16 amino acids. The CDR3: CASSHRGGTNNSPLHF. CDR3 nucleotide sequence: TGTGCCAGCAGCCACCGGGGGGGAACTAATAATTCACCCCTCCACTTT.

CDR3 in amino acids: CATSETGGYEQYF. The CDR3 DNA is TGTGCCACCAGTGAGACAGGGGGCTACGAGCAGTACTTC. The chain joins TRBV24-1 to TRBJ2-7; 9 bases fit TRBD1. Germline assignment: CDR1 KGHDR and CDR2 SFDVKD. This CDR3 region has 13 residues. V shed 4 bases, J shed 3 bases, and the junction held 0 bases outside the gene matches.

At least ten counts were recorded for this clonotype. V is TRBV12-3 or TRBV12-4 and J is TRBJ2-7; TRBD2 agrees at 7 bases. V was pared by 6 bases and J by 2 bases, with 7 bases of the junction left unmatched. This CDR3 comprises 14 residues. CDR3 nucleotides: TGTGCCAGCAGACCGAGCGGGAACCCCTACGAGCAGTACTTC. Translation: CASRPSGNPYEQYF.

The chain joins TRBV15 to TRBJ2-7; 7 bases match TRBD1. CDR3 length: 14 residues. V trimming: 8 bases; J trimming: 2 bases; junction bases outside the gene matches: 9. Germline CDR1 reads LNHNV; CDR2 reads YYDKDF (reference sequence). CDR3 in DNA: TGTGCCACCCGCGACAGGGAGAGAACCTACGAGCAGTACTTC. Translation gives CATRDRERTYEQYF. Variable domain in full (rest from reference TRBV15 and TRBJ2-7): DAMVIQNPRYQVTQFGKPVTLSCSQTLNHNVMYWYQQKSSQAPKLLFHYYDKDFNNEADTPDNFQSRRPNTSFCFLDIRSPGLGDTAMYLCATRDRERTYEQYFGPGTRLTVT.

This clonotype was seen a few times. V and J are TRBV6-2 or TRBV6-3 and TRBJ1-1; 7 nucleotides align to TRBD1. The CDR3 is made up of 18 amino acids. Germline V gene sequence: CDR1 MNHEY, CDR2 SVGEGT. The ends lost 0 bases at V and 0 bases at J; junction bases unmatched: 10. CDR3 coding DNA: TGTGCCAGCAGTTACTCCGGGACAGCGATACCCCTGAACACTGAAGCTTTCTTT. Translated: CASSYSGTAIPLNTEAFF.

This clonotype was recorded many times. The gene calls are TRBV6-5 and TRBJ2-7; D is ambiguous. V lost 4 bases to trimming and J lost 7 bases, with 17 bases between them. CDR3 size: 14 residues. Germline CDR1 reads MNHEY; CDR2 reads SVGAGI. The CDR3 here is CASSFSIFSREQYF. The CDR3 nucleotides are TGTGCCAGCAGTTTTAGCATCTTTTCGCGGGAGCAGTACTTC.

As concerns this clonotype: A much larger clone differs by one base, so this may be a read error. The J gene is TRBJ2-2, the V gene TRBV5-1, with D uncertain. Germline CDR1 SGHRS, CDR2 YFSETQ. This CDR3 is 11 amino acids long. The CDR3 nucleotides read TGCGCTTCAATGGACACCGGGGAGCTGTTTTTT. Its protein product is CASMDTGELFF.

The genes are TRBV25-1 and TRBJ1-1; no reliable D call. V lost 5 bases and J lost 3, with 16 bases in between. The CDR3 consists of 15 residues. Germline V lookup: CDR1 MGHDK, CDR2 SYGVNS. For the CDR3, the DNA is TGTGCCAGCAGTCCGCTTTCGGGGAGGGACACTGAAGCTTTCTTT. Its protein is CASSPLSGRDTEAFF.

This clonotype was picked up many times. The chain employs TRBV2 and TRBJ2-3, with TRBD2 matching over 8 bases. Looked up from germline, CDR1 is SNHLY and CDR2 is FYNNEI. The CDR3 totals 18 residues. V gave up 1 base and J gave up 5 bases; unmatched junction bases: 14. The CDR3 here is CASSEGGSGTFSGDTQYF. Here the CDR3 DNA reads TGTGCCAGCAGTGAAGGGGGTAGCGGGACATTTAGCGGAGATACGCAGTATTTT.

CDR3 residues: CATASFGGDTEAFF. CDR3 nucleotide sequence: TGTGCCACCGCCTCTTTCGGGGGTGACACTGAAGCTTTCTTT. This rearrangement joins TRBV10-3 to TRBJ1-1; weak D call: TRBD1 (5 bases). V lost 10 bases and J lost 3, with 18 bases in between. The CDR3 is 14 residues long. The germline V gene has CDR1 ENHRY and CDR2 SYGVKD.

The chain recombines TRBV19 with TRBJ1-1, with D uncertain. CDR3 size: 15 residues. Looked up from germline, CDR1 is LNHDA and CDR2 is SQIVND (reference sequence). Trimming pared 7 bases from V and 0 bases from J, leaving 15 bases between. The CDR3 spells CASTPEQPLNTEAFF. The DNA for the CDR3 is TGTGCCAGTACCCCGGAACAGCCTTTGAACACTGAAGCTTTCTTT.

The CDR3 protein is CASSPGWRGDGANVLTF. The CDR3 coding sequence is TGTGCCAGCAGCCCCGGGTGGCGTGGGGATGGGGCCAACGTCCTGACTTTC. The V call is TRBV3-1, the J call TRBJ2-6; D ambiguous. V shed 4 bases and J shed 3 bases, with 16 bases lying between them. Germline lookup yields CDR1 LGHDT and CDR2 YNNKEL (reference sequence). The CDR3 is 17 residues long.

In its sample, this clonotype was seen a few times. A much bigger clone sits one base away, suggesting this may be a read error. The chain joins TRBV12-3 or TRBV12-4 to TRBJ2-7, with 9 bases identical to TRBD2. Unmatched junction bases numbered 9, after V lost 3 bases and J lost 9 bases. CDR3 length: 14 amino acids. Here the CDR3 reads CASSFSGRVGGQYF. For the CDR3, the DNA is TGTGCCAGCAGTTTTAGCGGGAGAGTGGGTGGGCAGTACTTC.

The chain couples TRBV15 to TRBJ2-1; possible D gene TRBD1, 6 bases. The CDR3 contains 14 residues. Germline lookup yields CDR1 LNHNV and CDR2 YYDKDF (reference sequence). The germline V and J ends were trimmed by 4 bases and 6 bases, with 13 bases remaining between them. CDR3 nucleotide sequence: TGTGCCACCAGCACCTCCGGGACAATCAATGAGCAGTTCTTC. This encodes CATSTSGTINEQFF.

This clonotype came up a few times. The chain combines TRBV7-2 with TRBJ1-6; D gene uncertain. V lost 5 bases, J lost 9 bases, and 8 bases lay in between. The CDR3 covers 12 residues. Germline V lookup: CDR1 SGHTA, CDR2 FQGNSA. This chain's CDR3 is CASSRWSSPLHF. CDR3 coding DNA: TGTGCCAGCAGCCGTTGGAGTTCACCCCTCCACTTT.

This clonotype has only a few counts. The V call is TRBV12-3 or TRBV12-4, the J call TRBJ2-7; 7 nucleotides line up with TRBD1. The CDR3 extends over 17 amino acids. The trim removed 3 bases at V and 0 bases at J, leaving 11 bases unmatched. The chain's CDR3 is CASSLSIGDRSSYEQYF. Written as DNA, the CDR3 is TGTGCCAGCAGTTTGTCTATCGGGGACAGATCCTCCTACGAGCAGTACTTC.

This clonotype was counted only a few times. The chain carries TRBV29-1 and TRBJ2-7, with TRBD2 identical over 13 bases. V dropped 4 bases and J dropped 3; count of bases not matched to a gene: 3. The V gene's germline CDR1 is SQVTM and CDR2 ANQGSEA. The CDR3 runs to 14 residues. CDR3 residues: CSVARTSGGYEQYF. The CDR3 nucleotides are TGCAGCGTTGCCCGGACTAGCGGGGGCTACGAGCAGTACTTC.

The chain recombines TRBV11-2 with TRBJ2-3, with 15 positions matching TRBD2. Germline trimming cut 2 bases from V and 6 bases from J; bases unmatched to any gene: 6. CDR3 size: 17 residues. Germline V gene data show CDR1 as SGHAT and CDR2 as FQNNGV. CDR3 residues: CASSLFGLAGGVDTQYF. The CDR3 DNA follows: TGTGCCAGCAGCTTATTCGGACTAGCGGGAGGGGTTGATACGCAGTATTTT.